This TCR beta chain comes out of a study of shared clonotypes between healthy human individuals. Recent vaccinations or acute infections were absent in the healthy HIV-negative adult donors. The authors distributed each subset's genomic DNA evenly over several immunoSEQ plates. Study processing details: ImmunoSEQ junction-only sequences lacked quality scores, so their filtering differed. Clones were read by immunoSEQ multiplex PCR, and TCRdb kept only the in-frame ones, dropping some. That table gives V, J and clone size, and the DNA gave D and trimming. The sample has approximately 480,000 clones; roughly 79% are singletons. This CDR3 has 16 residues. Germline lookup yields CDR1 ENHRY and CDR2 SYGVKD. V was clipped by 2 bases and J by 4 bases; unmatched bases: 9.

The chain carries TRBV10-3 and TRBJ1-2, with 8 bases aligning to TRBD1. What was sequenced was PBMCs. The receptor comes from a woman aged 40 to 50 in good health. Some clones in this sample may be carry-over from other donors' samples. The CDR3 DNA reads TGTGCCATCAGTGAGAGGTGGCAGGGGGCGGTCTATGGCTACACCTTC. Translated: CAISERWQGAVYGYTF.